This T cell receptor beta chain is from a study of blood T cells in healthy people across ages. V was cut by 5 bases and J by 3 bases, with 14 bases left in between. The CDR3 has 14 residues. Germline lookup yields CDR1 SGHTA and CDR2 FQGNSA. Study-wide findings and caveats: With age, beta diversity per million T cells declined roughly linearly, significantly by 35 to 40.

For the second PCR, which ran for about 7 to 12 cycles, a sample-barcoded 5' primer and a J-beta primer mix were used. TCRdb used MiXCR to reprocess the 5' RACE reads, holding one entry per CDR3 protein. The table has some 710,000 distinct CDR3 sequences, about 42% seen once. Points on this clonotype: The target antigen is unknown.

Donors were healthy Caucasian individuals from Russia aged about 6 to 90. The V call is TRBV7-2, the J call TRBJ2-7, with D possibly matching TRBD1 (6 bases). The sample taken for sequencing was blood. The TCR comes from a man aged 80 or over in good health. The CDR3 coding sequence is TGTGCCAGCAGCCTGGACAGTAGCTTCTACGAGCAGTACTTC. It encodes CASSLDSSFYEQYF.